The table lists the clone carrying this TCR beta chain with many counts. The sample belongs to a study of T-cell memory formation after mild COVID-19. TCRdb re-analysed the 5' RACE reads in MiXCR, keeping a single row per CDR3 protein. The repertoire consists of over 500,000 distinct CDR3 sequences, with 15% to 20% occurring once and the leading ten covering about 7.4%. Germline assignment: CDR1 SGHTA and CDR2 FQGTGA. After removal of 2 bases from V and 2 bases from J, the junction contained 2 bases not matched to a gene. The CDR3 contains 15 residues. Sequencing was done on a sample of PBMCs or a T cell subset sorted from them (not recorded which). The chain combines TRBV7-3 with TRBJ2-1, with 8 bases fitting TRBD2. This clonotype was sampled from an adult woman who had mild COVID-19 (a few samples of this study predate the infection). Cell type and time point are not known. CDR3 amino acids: CASSLLAGPYNEQFF. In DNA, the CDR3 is TGTGCCAGCAGCTTACTAGCGGGTCCCTACAATGAGCAGTTCTTC.